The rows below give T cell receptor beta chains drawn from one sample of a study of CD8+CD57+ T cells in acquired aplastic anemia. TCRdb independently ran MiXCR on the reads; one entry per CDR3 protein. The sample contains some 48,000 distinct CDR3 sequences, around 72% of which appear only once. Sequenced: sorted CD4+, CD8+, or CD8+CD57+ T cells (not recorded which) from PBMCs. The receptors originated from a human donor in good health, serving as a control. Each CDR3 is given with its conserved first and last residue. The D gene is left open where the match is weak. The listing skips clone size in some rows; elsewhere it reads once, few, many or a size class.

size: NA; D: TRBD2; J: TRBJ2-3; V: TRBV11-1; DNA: TGTGCCAGCAGCTACGGACTAGCGGGAGGGCCAGAGTTCGGCACAGATACGCAGTATTTT; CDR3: CASSYGLAGGPEFGTDTQYF
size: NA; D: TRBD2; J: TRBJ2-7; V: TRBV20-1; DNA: TGCAGTGCTAGAGACGGGACTAGCGGATACGAGCAGTACTTC; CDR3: CSARDGTSGYEQYF
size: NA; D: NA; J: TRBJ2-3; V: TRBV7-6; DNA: TGTGCCAGCAGCTTAGCAACTACAGATACGCAGTATTTT; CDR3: CASSLATTDTQYF
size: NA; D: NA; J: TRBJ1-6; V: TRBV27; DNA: TGTGCCAGCAGAAGCTGGTCCGCCGAGACCCCCCTCCACTTT; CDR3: CASRSWSAETPLHF
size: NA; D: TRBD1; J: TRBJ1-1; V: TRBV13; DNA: TGTGCCAGTACGGGACAGACAATGAACACTGAAGCTTTCTTT; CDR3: CASTGQTMNTEAFF
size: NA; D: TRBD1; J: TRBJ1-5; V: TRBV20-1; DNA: TGCAGTGCTAATCCCCCGGGACAGGGAGGTCAGCCCCAGCATTTT; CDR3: CSANPPGQGGQPQHF
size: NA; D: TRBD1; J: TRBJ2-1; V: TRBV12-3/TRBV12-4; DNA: TGTGCCAGCTCCCCTGACAGGGGCTACAATGAGCAGTTCTTC; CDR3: CASSPDRGYNEQFF
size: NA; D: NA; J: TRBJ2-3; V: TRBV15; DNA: TGTGCCACCAGCAGCTTGGCCGAGGAGGGTTTCACAGATACGCAGTATTTT; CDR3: CATSSLAEEGFTDTQYF
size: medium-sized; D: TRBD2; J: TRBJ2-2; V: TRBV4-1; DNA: TGCGCCAGCAGCCCCGAAGCGGCGGGAGCCGGGGAGCTGTTTTTT; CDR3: CASSPEAAGAGELFF
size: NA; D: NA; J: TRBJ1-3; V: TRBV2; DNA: TGTGCCAGCAGTCCGCCTGCCGGGCGGGGAAACACCATATATTTT; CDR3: CASSPPAGRGNTIYF
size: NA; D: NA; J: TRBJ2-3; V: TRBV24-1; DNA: TGTGCCACCAGTGATTCGGACAGCCGGATGGCGCAGTATTTT; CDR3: CATSDSDSRMAQYF
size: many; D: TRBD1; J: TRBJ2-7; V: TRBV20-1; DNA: TGCAGTGCTAGAAACCCGGGACAGGGGGGCGTCGAGCAGTACTTC; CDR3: CSARNPGQGGVEQYF
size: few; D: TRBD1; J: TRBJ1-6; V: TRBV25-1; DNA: TGTGCCAGCAGTGACAGGACAGGGCAATATAATTCACCCCTCCACTTT; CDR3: CASSDRTGQYNSPLHF
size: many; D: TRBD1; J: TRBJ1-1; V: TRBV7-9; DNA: TGTGCCAGCTCCGGGACAGGGATTATATACACTGAAGCTTTCTTT; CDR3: CASSGTGIIYTEAFF
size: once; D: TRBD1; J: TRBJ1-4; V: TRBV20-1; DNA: TGCAGTGCCCGGCCCGGGGCAGGGGGAGAAAAACTGTTTTTT; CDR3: CSARPGAGGEKLFF
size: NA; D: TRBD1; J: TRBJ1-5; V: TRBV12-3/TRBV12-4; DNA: TGTGCCAGCAGGGGGACAGGCAATCAGCCCCAGCATTTT; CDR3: CASRGTGNQPQHF
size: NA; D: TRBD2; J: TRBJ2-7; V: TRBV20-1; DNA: TGCAGTGCTAGATCTCCTACTAGCGGGCCTTTGGAGCAGTACTTC; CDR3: CSARSPTSGPLEQYF
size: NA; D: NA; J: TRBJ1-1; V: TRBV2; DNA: TGTGCCAGCATCGATACAGTGAACACTGAAGCTTTCTTT; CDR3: CASIDTVNTEAFF
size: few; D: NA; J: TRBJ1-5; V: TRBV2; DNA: TGTGCCAGCAGTGAGACAGTGCGTCAGCCCCAGCATTTT; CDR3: CASSETVRQPQHF
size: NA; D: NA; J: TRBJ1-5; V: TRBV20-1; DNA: TGCAGTGCTGAGGTGGGGGGGGATCAGCCCCAGCATTTT; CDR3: CSAEVGGDQPQHF
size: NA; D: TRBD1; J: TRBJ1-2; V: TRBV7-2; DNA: TGTGCCAGCAGCCGTCCGACAGGGAGGGACTATGGCTACACCTTC; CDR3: CASSRPTGRDYGYTF
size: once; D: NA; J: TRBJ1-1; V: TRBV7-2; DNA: TGTGCCAGCAGCCCAGAGACAGTGAACACTGAAGCTTTCTTT; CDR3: CASSPETVNTEAFF
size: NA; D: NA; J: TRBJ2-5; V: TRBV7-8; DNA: TGTGCCAGCAGCCCCGAACGGCAAGAGACCCAGTACTTC; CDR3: CASSPERQETQYF
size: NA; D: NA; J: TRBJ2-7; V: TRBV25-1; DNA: TGTGCCAGCAGCTTAGCCAACAGGAAGCAGTACTTC; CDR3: CASSLANRKQYF
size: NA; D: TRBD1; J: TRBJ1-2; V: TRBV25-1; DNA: TGTGCCAGCAGTGCGGGACAGGAAAGTGGCTACACCTTC; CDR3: CASSAGQESGYTF
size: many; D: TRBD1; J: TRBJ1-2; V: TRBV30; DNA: TGTGCCTGGAGTTGGACAGGGGGCGCCCAGGACTATGGCTACACCTTC; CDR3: CAWSWTGGAQDYGYTF
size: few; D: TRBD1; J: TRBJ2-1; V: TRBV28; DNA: TGTGCCAGCAGACGGGGGACAGGGGCATACAATGAGCAGTTCTTC; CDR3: CASRRGTGAYNEQFF
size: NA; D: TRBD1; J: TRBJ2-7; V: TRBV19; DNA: TGTGCCAGTAGTATAGATGGGTCCGGACAGGGGGCTAGTGAGCAGTACTTC; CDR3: CASSIDGSGQGASEQYF
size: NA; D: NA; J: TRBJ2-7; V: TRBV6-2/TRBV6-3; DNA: TGTGCCAGTATAGGGACGATCCGAGACCTCCGTTACGAGCAGTACTTC; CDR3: CASIGTIRDLRYEQYF
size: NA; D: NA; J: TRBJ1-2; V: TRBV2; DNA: TGTGCCAGCAGTGGACGCCGACAGAGCTATGGCTACACCTTC; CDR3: CASSGRRQSYGYTF
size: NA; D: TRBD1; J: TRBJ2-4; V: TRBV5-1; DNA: TGCGCCAGCAGCTCGGGACAGCGAAATTTGGGCATTCAGTACTTC; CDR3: CASSSGQRNLGIQYF
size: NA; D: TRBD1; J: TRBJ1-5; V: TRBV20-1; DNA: TGCGCAGGACAGGGTTATAGCAATCAGCCCCAGCATTTT; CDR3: CAGQGYSNQPQHF
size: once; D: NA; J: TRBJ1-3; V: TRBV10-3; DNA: TGTGCCAGTGGGAGGGGACAACTGACCTCTGGAAACACCATATATTTT; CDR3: CASGRGQLTSGNTIYF
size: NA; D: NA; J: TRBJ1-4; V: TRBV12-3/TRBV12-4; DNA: TGTGCCAGCAGTGAAGCAGCGGGGAGTAATGAAAAACTGTTTTTT; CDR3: CASSEAAGSNEKLFF
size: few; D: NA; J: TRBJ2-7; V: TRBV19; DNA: TGTGCCAGTAGGGGCCTCCGCGACGAGCAGTACTTC; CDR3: CASRGLRDEQYF
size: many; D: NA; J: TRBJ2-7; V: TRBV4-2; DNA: TGTGCCAGCAGCCCGTCAACCGGACTCAGCTCCCACGAGCAGTACTTC; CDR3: CASSPSTGLSSHEQYF
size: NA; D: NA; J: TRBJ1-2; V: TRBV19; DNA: TGTGCCAGTAGTCCGACGGTATTGGACTATGGCTACACCTTC; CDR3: CASSPTVLDYGYTF
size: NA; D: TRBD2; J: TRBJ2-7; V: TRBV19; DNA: TGTGCCAGTAGTATGCCCGGCGGGGGGAGCAACGAGCAGTACTTC; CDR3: CASSMPGGGSNEQYF
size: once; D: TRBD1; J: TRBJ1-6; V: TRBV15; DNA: TGTGCCACCAGCAGGGGTAGACAGGGTTATTCACCCCTCCACTTT; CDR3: CATSRGRQGYSPLHF
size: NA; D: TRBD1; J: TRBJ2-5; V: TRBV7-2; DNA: TGTGCCAGCAGCCTAACCGGGACAGGGGGCGAAGAGACCCAGTACTTC; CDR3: CASSLTGTGGEETQYF
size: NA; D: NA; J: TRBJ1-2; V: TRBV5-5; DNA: TGTGCCAGCAGCTTGGCCGTAGACAACCTGGGCTATGGCTACACCTTC; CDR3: CASSLAVDNLGYGYTF
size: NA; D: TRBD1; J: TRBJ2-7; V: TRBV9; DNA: TGTGCCAGCAGCCCCCGGCCCGGGACAGCCTCCTACGAGCAGTACTTC; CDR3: CASSPRPGTASYEQYF
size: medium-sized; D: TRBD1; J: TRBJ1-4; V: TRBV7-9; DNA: TGTGCCACCTGGACAGGGGATGATGAAAAACTGTTTTTT; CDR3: CATWTGDDEKLFF
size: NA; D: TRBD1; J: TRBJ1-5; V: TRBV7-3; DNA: TGTGCCAGCCAGAGGGGCAGGGGGAATCAGCCCCAGCATTTT; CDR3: CASQRGRGNQPQHF
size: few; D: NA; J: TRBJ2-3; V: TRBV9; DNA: TGTGCCAGCAGCTCATACACAGATACGCAGTATTTT; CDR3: CASSSYTDTQYF